These 10 T cell receptor beta chains came from one sample sequenced in a study of T cells after yellow fever vaccination. TCRdb passed the 5' RACE reads through MiXCR, listing each CDR3 protein once. Of some 110,000 distinct CDR3 sequences listed, 8.4% are singletons. The specimen was CD8+ T cells sorted from PBMCs, collected 45 days after the yellow fever booster vaccination. These receptors all come from a man aged 25-45 years who received the YFV17D yellow fever vaccine.

This clonotype was counted only a few times. The chain's CDR3 is CASSLGGGGPYEQYF. The CDR3, as DNA: TGTGCCAGCAGCTTAGGAGGCGGGGGGCCCTACGAGCAGTACTTC. The chain has TRBV7-8 and TRBJ2-7, with 8 nucleotides matching TRBD2. J was trimmed by 2 bases and V by 1 base; bases with no gene match: 4. The germline gives CDR1 SGHVS, CDR2 FQNEAQ. CDR3 length: 15 residues.

The CDR3 here is CAINTGGTGYTF. CDR3 nucleotides: TGTGCCATCAATACAGGGGGCACGGGCTACACCTTC. The V call is TRBV11-2, the J call TRBJ1-2; 9 bases line up with TRBD1. This CDR3 comprises 12 residues. Germline values: CDR1 SGHAT, CDR2 FQNNGV. The V gene end was trimmed by 10 bases and the J gene end by 8 bases; junction bases not matched to a gene: 8.

This clonotype was detected ten times or more. The V gene is TRBV29-1, the J gene TRBJ2-3; 13 bases match TRBD2. This CDR3 has 16 amino acids. V dropped 1 base and J dropped 5; count of bases not matched to a gene: 6. Looked up from germline, CDR1 is SQVTM and CDR2 is ANQGSEA. The CDR3: CSVEGLAGGVGDTQYF. The DNA of the CDR3 is TGCAGCGTTGAAGGACTAGCGGGAGGAGTAGGAGATACGCAGTATTTT.

This clonotype has just a few counts. The rearrangement uses TRBV5-4 and TRBJ2-1, with D possibly being TRBD2 (5 bases). Germline values: CDR1 SGHNT, CDR2 YYREEE (reference sequence). The CDR3 loop spans 15 amino acids. V was shortened by 1 base and J by 8 bases, with 16 bases between the two germline ends. CDR3 protein: CASSLTPSPTHEQFF. CDR3 sequence (DNA): TGTGCCAGCAGCTTGACGCCTAGCCCTACCCATGAGCAGTTCTTC. Supplemented by reference TRBV5-4 and TRBJ2-1, the full variable domain reads ETGVTQSPTHLIKTRGQQVTLRCSSQSGHNTVSWYQQALGQGPQFIFQYYREEENGRGNFPPRFSGLQFPNYSSELNVNALELDDSALYLCASSLTPSPTHEQFFGPGTRLTVL.

This clonotype was picked up a small number of times. The chain employs TRBV14 and TRBJ1-1, with unresolved D. V lost 4 bases to trimming and J lost 5 bases, with 14 bases between them. The germline CDR1 and CDR2 sequences are SGHDN and FVKESK. This CDR3 contains 14 residues. As DNA, the CDR3 is TGTGCCAGCAGCCTAGGGTCCCGAGGGACTGAAGCTTTCTTT. Its translation: CASSLGSRGTEAFF.

Many counts were recorded for this clonotype. The rearrangement joins TRBV5-1 to TRBJ2-7, with no clear D. Germline values: CDR1 SGHRS, CDR2 YFSETQ. The CDR3 is 13 amino acids. V lost 8 bases and J 1 base, leaving 13 bases between the germline ends. The CDR3 DNA reads TGCGCCAGTACCAATGGACCATCCTACGAGCAGTACTTC. Its translation is CASTNGPSYEQYF.

In this sample, this clonotype turned up a few times. The chain employs TRBV28 and TRBJ2-6; D gene unclear. The CDR3 runs to 15 residues. The germline gives CDR1 MDHEN, CDR2 SYDVKM. V was clipped by 6 bases and J by 0 bases, with 9 bases between them. CDR3 amino acids: CASSSMSSGANVLTF. CDR3 DNA: TGTGCCAGCAGCTCCATGAGCTCTGGGGCCAACGTCCTGACTTTC.

The chain combines TRBV7-9 with TRBJ2-7; the D gene is possibly TRBD2 (5 bases). From germline, CDR1 is SEHNR and CDR2 FQNEAQ (reference sequence). V was cut by 4 bases and J by 4 bases, with 17 bases left in between. CDR3 length equals 15 residues. The CDR3 nucleotides are TGTGCCAGCAGCTCGATCGACGTGGGAGTTTACGAGCAGTACTTC. The encoded protein is CASSSIDVGVYEQYF. Filled out from reference TRBV7-9 and TRBJ2-7, the complete variable domain reads DTGVSQNPRHKITKRGQNVTFRCDPISEHNRLYWYRQTLGQGPEFLTYFQNEAQLEKSRLLSDRFSAERPKGSFSTLEIQRTEQGDSAMYLCASSSIDVGVYEQYFGPGTRLTVT.

This clonotype was seen many times. The chain links TRBV5-1 to TRBJ2-5, with D possibly being TRBD1 (6 bases). Trimming shortened V by 3 bases and J by 1 base, and 16 bases separated the two germline ends. Looked up from germline, CDR1 is SGHRS and CDR2 is YFSETQ. The CDR3 contains 16 residues. The CDR3 loop reads CASSSRTERSQETQYF. Written as DNA, the CDR3 is TGCGCCAGCAGCTCCAGGACAGAGAGATCCCAAGAGACCCAGTACTTC.

At least ten counts were recorded for this clonotype. This sequence joins TRBV24-1 and TRBJ2-2, with TRBD2 matching 9 bases. The CDR3 length is 16 residues. V gave up 3 bases and J gave up 0 bases; unmatched junction bases: 1. Per the germline V gene, CDR1 is KGHDR and CDR2 is SFDVKD. The CDR3 here is CATSDRLAANTGELFF. The DNA for the CDR3 is TGTGCCACCAGTGATCGACTAGCGGCGAACACCGGGGAGCTGTTTTTT.